The 4 T cell receptor beta chains below come from one sample, sequenced in a study of cytomegalovirus exposure and HLA in healthy donors. PCR amplification relied on 60 Vbeta primers (plus 13 Jbeta primers). Sequencing was performed with immunoSEQ multiplex PCR; in TCRdb, only in-frame clones are kept and a portion is missing. The repertoire table contains over 100,000 clones. Sample: PBMCs. All receptors come from a man between 40 and 49 years old in good health and CMV-seropositive.

The chain recombines TRBV27 with TRBJ2-5; 7 positions match TRBD2. V was pared by 6 bases and J by 2 bases, with 12 bases of the junction left unmatched. There are 16 residues in the CDR3. CDR1 is MNHEY and CDR2 is SMNVEV in the germline V gene (reference sequence). The CDR3 DNA reads as TGTGCCAGCAGGCCCTTAGCGGGCGTACGTCAAGAGACCCAGTACTTC. Protein product: CASRPLAGVRQETQYF.

The genes are TRBV7-2 and TRBJ2-3; TRBD1 matches 7 bases. This CDR3 is 16 amino acids long. Germline assignment: CDR1 SGHTA and CDR2 FQGNSA. V was clipped by 5 bases and J by 4 bases; unmatched bases: 12. CDR3: CASSRRLQGNADTQYF. The CDR3 DNA reads as TGTGCCAGCAGCCGTCGGTTACAGGGGAACGCAGATACGCAGTATTTT.

V gene TRBV19 combines with J gene TRBJ1-1, with TRBD1 matching 9 bases. V lost 10 bases and J lost 8; bases outside the gene matches: 17. The CDR3 spans 15 residues. Germline assignment: CDR1 LNHDA and CDR2 SQIVND (reference sequence). The CDR3 spells CATAPGQGRQSEAFF. DNA of the CDR3: TGTGCCACCGCGCCGGGACAGGGAAGGCAATCAGAAGCTTTCTTT.

The rearrangement uses TRBV7-2 and TRBJ1-1, with D maybe TRBD1 (6 bases). V lost 5 bases, J lost 7 bases, and 29 bases lay in between. CDR3 length: 18 amino acids. CDR1 and CDR2 from the germline V gene are SGHTA and FQGNSA. CDR3 nucleotides: TGTGCCAGCAGCCCTAGCCGTGCTCGACAGGAACCGCAGAATGAAGCTTTCTTT. This sequence encodes CASSPSRARQEPQNEAFF.